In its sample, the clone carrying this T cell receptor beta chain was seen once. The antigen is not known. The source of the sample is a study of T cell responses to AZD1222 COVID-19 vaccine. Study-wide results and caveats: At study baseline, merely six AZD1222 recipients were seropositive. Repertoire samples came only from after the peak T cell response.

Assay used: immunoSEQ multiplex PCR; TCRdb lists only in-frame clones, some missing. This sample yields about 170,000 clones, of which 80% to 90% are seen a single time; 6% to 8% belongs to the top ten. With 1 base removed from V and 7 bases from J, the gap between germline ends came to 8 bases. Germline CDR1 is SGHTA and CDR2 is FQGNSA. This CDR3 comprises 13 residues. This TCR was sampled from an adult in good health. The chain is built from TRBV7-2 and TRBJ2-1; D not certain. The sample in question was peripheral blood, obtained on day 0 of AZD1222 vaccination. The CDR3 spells CASSLVLGNEQFF. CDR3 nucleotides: TGTGCCAGCAGCTTAGTCCTAGGGAATGAGCAGTTCTTC.